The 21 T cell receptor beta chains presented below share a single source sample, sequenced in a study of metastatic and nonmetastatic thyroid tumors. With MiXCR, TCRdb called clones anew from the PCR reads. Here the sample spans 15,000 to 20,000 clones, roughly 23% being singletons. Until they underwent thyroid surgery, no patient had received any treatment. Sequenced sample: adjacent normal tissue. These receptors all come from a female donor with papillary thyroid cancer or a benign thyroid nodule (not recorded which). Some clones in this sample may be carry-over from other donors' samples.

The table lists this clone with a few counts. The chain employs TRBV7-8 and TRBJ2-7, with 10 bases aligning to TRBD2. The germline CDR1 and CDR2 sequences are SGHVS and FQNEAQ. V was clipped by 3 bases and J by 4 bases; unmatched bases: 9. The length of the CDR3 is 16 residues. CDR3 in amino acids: CASSFLAGEASYEQYF. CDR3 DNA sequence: TGTGCCAGCAGCTTTCTAGCGGGAGAAGCCTCATACGAGCAGTACTTC.

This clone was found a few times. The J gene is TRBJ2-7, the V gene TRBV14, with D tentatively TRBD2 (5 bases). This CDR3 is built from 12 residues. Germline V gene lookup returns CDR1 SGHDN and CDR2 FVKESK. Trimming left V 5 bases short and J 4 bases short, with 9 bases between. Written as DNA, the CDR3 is TGTGCCAGCAGCTCTACTAGGTACGAGCAGTACTTC. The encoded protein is CASSSTRYEQYF.

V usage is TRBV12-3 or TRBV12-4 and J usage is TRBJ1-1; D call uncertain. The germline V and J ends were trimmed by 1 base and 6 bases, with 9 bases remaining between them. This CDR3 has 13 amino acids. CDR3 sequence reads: CASSLDTKSEAFF. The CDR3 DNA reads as TGTGCCAGCAGTTTAGATACGAAGTCTGAAGCTTTCTTT.

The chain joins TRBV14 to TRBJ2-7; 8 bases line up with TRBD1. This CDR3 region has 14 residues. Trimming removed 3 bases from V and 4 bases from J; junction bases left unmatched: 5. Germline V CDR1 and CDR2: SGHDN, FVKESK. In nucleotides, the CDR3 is TGTGCCAGCAGCCAGAGGCGGACAGGGTACGAGCAGTACTTC. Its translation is CASSQRRTGYEQYF.

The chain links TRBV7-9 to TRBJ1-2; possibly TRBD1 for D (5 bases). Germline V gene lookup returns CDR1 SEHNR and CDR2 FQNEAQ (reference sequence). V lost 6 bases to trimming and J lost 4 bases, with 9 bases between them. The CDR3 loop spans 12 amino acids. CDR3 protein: CASRDTGYGYTF. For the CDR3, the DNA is TGTGCCAGCAGGGACACAGGCTATGGCTACACCTTC.

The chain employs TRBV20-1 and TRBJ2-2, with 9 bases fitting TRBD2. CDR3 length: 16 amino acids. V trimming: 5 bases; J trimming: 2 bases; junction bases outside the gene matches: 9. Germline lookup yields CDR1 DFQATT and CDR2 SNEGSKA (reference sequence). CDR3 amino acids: CSAALAGYDNTGELFF. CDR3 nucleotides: TGCAGTGCTGCCCTAGCGGGATACGATAACACCGGGGAGCTGTTTTTT.

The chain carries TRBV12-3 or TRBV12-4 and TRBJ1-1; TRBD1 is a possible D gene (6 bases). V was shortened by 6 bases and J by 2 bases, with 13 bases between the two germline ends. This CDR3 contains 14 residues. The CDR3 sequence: CASRWGAPNTEAFF. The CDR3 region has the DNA TGTGCCAGCAGGTGGGGGGCTCCAAACACTGAAGCTTTCTTT.

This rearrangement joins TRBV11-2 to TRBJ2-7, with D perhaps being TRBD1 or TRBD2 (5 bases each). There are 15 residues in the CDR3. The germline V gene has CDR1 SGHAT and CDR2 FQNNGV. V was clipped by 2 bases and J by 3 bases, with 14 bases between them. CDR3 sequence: CASSLFFGDDYEQYF. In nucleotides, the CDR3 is TGTGCCAGCAGCTTATTTTTTGGGGACGACTACGAGCAGTACTTC.

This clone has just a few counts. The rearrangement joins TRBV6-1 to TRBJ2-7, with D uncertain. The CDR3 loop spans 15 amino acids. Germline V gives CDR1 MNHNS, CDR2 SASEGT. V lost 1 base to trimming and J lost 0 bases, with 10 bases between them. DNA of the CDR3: TGTGCCAGCAGTGAAGTCTCGGGCAGCTCCTACGAGCAGTACTTC. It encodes CASSEVSGSSYEQYF.

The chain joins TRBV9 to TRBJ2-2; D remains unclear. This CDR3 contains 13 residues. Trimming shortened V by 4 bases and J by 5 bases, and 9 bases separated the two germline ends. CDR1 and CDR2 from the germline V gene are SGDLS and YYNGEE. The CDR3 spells CASSLDLTGELFF. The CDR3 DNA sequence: TGTGCCAGCAGCCTAGACCTGACCGGGGAGCTGTTTTTT.

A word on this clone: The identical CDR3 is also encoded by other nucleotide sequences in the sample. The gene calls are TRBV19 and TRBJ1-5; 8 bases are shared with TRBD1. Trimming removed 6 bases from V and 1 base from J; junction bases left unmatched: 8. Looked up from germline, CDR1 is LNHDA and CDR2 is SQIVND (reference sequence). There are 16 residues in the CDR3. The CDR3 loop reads CASSPTGGGSNQPQHF. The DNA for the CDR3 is TGTGCCAGTAGCCCTACAGGGGGTGGGAGCAATCAGCCCCAGCATTTT.

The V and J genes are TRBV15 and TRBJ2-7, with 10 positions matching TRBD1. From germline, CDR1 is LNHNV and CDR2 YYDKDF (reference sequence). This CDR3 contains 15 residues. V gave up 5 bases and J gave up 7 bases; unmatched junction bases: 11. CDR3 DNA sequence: TGTGCCACCAGCGCCAGACAGGGGGCCGGGGATGAGCAGTACTTC. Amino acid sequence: CATSARQGAGDEQYF.

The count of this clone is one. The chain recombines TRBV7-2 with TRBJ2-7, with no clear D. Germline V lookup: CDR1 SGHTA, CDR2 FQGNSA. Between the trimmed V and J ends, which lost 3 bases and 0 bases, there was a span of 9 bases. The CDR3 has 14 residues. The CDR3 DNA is TGTGCCAGCAGCTTTAAGAGCGCCTCCTACGAGCAGTACTTC. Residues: CASSFKSASYEQYF.

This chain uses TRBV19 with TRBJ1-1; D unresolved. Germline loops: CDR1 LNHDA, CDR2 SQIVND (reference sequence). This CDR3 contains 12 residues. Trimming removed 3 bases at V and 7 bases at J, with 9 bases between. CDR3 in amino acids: CASSIRWGEAFF. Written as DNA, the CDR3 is TGTGCCAGTAGTATCCGATGGGGTGAAGCTTTCTTT.

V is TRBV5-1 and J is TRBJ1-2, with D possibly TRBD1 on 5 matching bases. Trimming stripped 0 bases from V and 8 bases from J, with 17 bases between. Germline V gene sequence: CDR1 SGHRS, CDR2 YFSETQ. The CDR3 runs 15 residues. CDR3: CASSLGDSTPAGYTF. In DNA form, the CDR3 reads TGCGCCAGCAGCTTGGGTGACAGTACTCCAGCGGGCTACACCTTC.

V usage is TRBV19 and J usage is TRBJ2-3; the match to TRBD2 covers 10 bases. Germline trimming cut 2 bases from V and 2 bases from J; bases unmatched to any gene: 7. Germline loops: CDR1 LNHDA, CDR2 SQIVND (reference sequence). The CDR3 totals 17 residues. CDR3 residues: CASSIISGRDFTDTQYF. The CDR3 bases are TGTGCCAGTAGTATAATCAGCGGGAGGGATTTCACAGATACGCAGTATTTT.

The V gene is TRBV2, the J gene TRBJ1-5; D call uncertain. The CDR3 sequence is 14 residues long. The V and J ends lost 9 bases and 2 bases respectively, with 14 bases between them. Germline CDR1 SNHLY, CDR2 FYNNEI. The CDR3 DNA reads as TGTGCCAGTCAACTGGGAAACGGCAATCAGCCCCAGCATTTT. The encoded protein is CASQLGNGNQPQHF. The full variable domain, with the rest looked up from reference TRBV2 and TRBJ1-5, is EPEVTQTPSHQVTQMGQEVILRCVPISNHLYFYWYRQILGQKVEFLVSFYNNEISEKSEIFDDQFSVERPDGSNFTLKIRSTKLEDSAMYFCASQLGNGNQPQHFGDGTRLSIL.

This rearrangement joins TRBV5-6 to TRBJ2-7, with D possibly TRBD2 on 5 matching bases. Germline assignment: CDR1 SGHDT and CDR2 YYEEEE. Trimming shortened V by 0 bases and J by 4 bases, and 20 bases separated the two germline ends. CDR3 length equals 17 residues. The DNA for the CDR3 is TGTGCCAGCAGCTTGGGAGAGGTACGACTATCCGGGTACGAGCAGTACTTC. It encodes CASSLGEVRLSGYEQYF.

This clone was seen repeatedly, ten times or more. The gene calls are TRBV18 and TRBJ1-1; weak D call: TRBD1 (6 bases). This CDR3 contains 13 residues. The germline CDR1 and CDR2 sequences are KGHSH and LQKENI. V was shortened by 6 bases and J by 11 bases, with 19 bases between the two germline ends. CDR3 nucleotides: TGTGCCAGCTCTCTCGACAGGAGTGGGGTTGCTTTCTTT. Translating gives CASSLDRSGVAFF.

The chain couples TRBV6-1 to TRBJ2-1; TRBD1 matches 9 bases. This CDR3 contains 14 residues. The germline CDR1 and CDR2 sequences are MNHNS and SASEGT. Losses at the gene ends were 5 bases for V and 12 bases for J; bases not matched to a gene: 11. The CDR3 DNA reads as TGTGCCAGCAGTCCCTGGACAGGGGAGTTTTGGCAGTTCTTC. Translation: CASSPWTGEFWQFF.

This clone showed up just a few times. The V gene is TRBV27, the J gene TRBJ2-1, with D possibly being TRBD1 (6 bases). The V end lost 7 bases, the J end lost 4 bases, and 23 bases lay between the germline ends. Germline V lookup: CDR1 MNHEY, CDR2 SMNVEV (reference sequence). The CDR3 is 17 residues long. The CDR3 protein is CASIPDGQLGLYNEQFF. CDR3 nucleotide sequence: TGTGCCAGCATTCCGGACGGACAGCTTGGCTTATACAATGAGCAGTTCTTC.